A single sample is the source of the 18 T cell receptor beta chains below, sequenced in a study of T-cell memory formation after mild COVID-19. TCRdb re-called the 5' RACE reads with MiXCR, one entry per CDR3 protein. The sample has more than 400,000 distinct CDR3 sequences, around a sixth seen once. Sequencing was done on a sample of PBMCs or a T cell subset sorted from them (not recorded which). The origin of the receptors is an adult woman who had mild COVID-19 (a few samples of this study predate the infection). Cell type and time point are not known.

J is TRBJ1-5 and V is TRBV20-1; a possible D gene is TRBD1 (5 bases). From germline, CDR1 is DFQATT and CDR2 SNEGSKA (reference sequence). This CDR3 is 18 amino acids long. The V end was cut by 1 base, the J end by 0 bases, with 19 bases between. The CDR3 spells CSARGGTWDSDSNQPQHF. CDR3 nucleotides: TGCAGTGCTAGAGGGGGCACTTGGGATTCAGATAGCAATCAGCCCCAGCATTTT.

The chain couples TRBV7-2 to TRBJ2-3, with TRBD1 matching 9 bases. Germline CDR1 SGHTA, CDR2 FQGNSA. This CDR3 comprises 15 residues. Trimming took 5 bases from V and 5 from J; bases not matched to a gene: 8. Here the CDR3 reads CASSSTGGVGDTQYF. In nucleotides, the CDR3 is TGTGCCAGCAGCAGTACAGGGGGCGTTGGAGATACGCAGTATTTT. Full variable domain (outside the CDR3, taken from reference TRBV7-2 and TRBJ2-3): GAGVSQSPSNKVTEKGKDVELRCDPISGHTALYWYRQSLGQGLEFLIYFQGNSAPDKSGLPSDRFSAERTGGSVSTLTIQRTQQEDSAVYLCASSSTGGVGDTQYFGPGTRLTVL.

This chain links TRBV11-2 with TRBJ2-7, with D hard to call. The germline CDR1 and CDR2 sequences are SGHAT and FQNNGV. Deletions cut 5 bases from V and 7 bases from J, with 12 bases between. The CDR3 is 12 amino acids. CDR3 coding DNA: TGTGCCAGCAGCCCCCCTAGAAGGGAGCAGTACTTC. It specifies CASSPPRREQYF.

The J gene is TRBJ2-3, the V gene TRBV11-2; 7 bases are shared with TRBD2. The V segment lost 5 bases and the J segment 2 bases; nucleotides outside the gene matches: 10. The CDR3 covers 16 residues. Per the germline V gene, CDR1 is SGHAT and CDR2 is FQNNGV. CDR3 bases: TGTGCCAGCAGCCGTAGGGCAGCGGGACTCACAGATACGCAGTATTTT. It specifies CASSRRAAGLTDTQYF.

This clonotype was found once. The chain joins TRBV6-1 to TRBJ2-5, with D perhaps TRBD1 (6 bases). Trimming shortened V by 4 bases and J by 5 bases, and 11 bases separated the two germline ends. This CDR3 is built from 13 residues. Germline CDR1 is MNHNS and CDR2 is SASEGT. The CDR3 DNA is TGTGCCAGCAGTGCGGGGACAATTGAGACCCAGTACTTC. Translating it yields CASSAGTIETQYF.

V is TRBV12-3 or TRBV12-4 and J is TRBJ1-6, with D perhaps TRBD1 (5 bases). This CDR3 has 15 amino acids. V shed 6 bases and J shed 7 bases, with 16 bases lying between them. Here the CDR3 reads CASRSPGQKNSPLHF. As DNA, the CDR3 is TGTGCCAGCAGATCTCCGGGGCAGAAAAATTCACCCCTCCACTTT.

This clonotype was observed a handful of times. The V gene is TRBV11-3, the J gene TRBJ2-1; either TRBD1 or TRBD2 may supply D (5 bases each). Germline V lookup: CDR1 SGHNT, CDR2 YENEEA. V was trimmed by 7 bases and J by 4 bases, leaving 11 bases between them. This CDR3 is built from 13 residues. The CDR3: CASTPGGYNEQFF. The CDR3 region has the DNA TGTGCCAGCACCCCTGGGGGATACAATGAGCAGTTCTTC.

This clonotype has at least ten counts. The chain employs TRBV13 and TRBJ2-1; D is unclear. Trimming stripped 4 bases from V and 0 bases from J, with 19 bases between. Germline V gene lookup returns CDR1 PRHDT and CDR2 FYEKMQ (reference sequence). The CDR3 has 18 amino acids. CDR3 sequence: CASSSQTSGSSSYNEQFF. The CDR3 bases are TGTGCCAGCAGCTCACAGACTTCAGGTTCTAGCTCCTACAATGAGCAGTTCTTC.

This rearrangement joins TRBV7-8 to TRBJ1-5, with a possible D match to TRBD1 (6 bases). The CDR3 has 17 amino acids. The germline V gene encodes CDR1 SGHVS and CDR2 FQNEAQ. V was shortened by 2 bases and J by 0 bases, with 14 bases between the two germline ends. The DNA of the CDR3 is TGTGCCAGCAGCTTATCTTATCCAGGGGTTAGCAATCAGCCCCAGCATTTT. It specifies CASSLSYPGVSNQPQHF.

J is TRBJ2-7 and V is TRBV5-1, with TRBD1 matching 9 bases. V lost 2 bases to trimming and J lost 5 bases; unmatched junction nucleotides: 8. There are 15 residues in the CDR3. The germline V gene encodes CDR1 SGHRS and CDR2 YFSETQ. The CDR3 here is CASSFSGQGRDEQYF. CDR3 sequence (DNA): TGCGCCAGCAGCTTCTCGGGACAGGGTAGAGACGAGCAGTACTTC.

At least ten counts were recorded for this clonotype. J is TRBJ2-7 and V is TRBV7-6, with 8 nucleotides matching TRBD2. Trimming removed 5 bases from V and 2 bases from J; junction bases left unmatched: 5. CDR3 size: 14 residues. Germline CDR1 is SGHVS and CDR2 is FNYEAQ. Written as DNA, the CDR3 is TGTGCCAGCAGCCGCGGGACTAGTGCCTACGAGCAGTACTTC. Its translation: CASSRGTSAYEQYF.

J is TRBJ2-2 and V is TRBV2; D is undetermined. Between the trimmed V and J ends, which lost 2 bases and 0 bases, there was a span of 10 bases. Germline loops: CDR1 SNHLY, CDR2 FYNNEI. CDR3 size: 16 residues. This CDR3 reads CASSEHRLPNTGELFF. CDR3 DNA: TGTGCCAGCAGTGAACACCGACTTCCGAACACCGGGGAGCTGTTTTTT. Together with reference TRBV2 and TRBJ2-2, the CDR3 gives the full variable domain: EPEVTQTPSHQVTQMGQEVILRCVPISNHLYFYWYRQILGQKVEFLVSFYNNEISEKSEIFDDQFSVERPDGSNFTLKIRSTKLEDSAMYFCASSEHRLPNTGELFFGEGSRLTVL.

The chain has TRBV5-1 and TRBJ2-2; D is ambiguous. The CDR3 covers 15 residues. Germline assignment: CDR1 SGHRS and CDR2 YFSETQ. Between the trimmed V and J ends, which lost 3 bases and 0 bases, there was a span of 9 bases. CDR3 region: CASSWTNPNTGELFF. The DNA for the CDR3 is TGCGCCAGCAGCTGGACCAACCCGAACACCGGGGAGCTGTTTTTT.

This clonotype has more than one count but fewer than ten. The V and J genes are TRBV5-1 and TRBJ1-4, with a tentative D call TRBD1 (6 bases). Germline assignment: CDR1 SGHRS and CDR2 YFSETQ. V was cut by 2 bases and J by 8 bases, with 13 bases left in between. The CDR3 is 14 residues long. CDR3 in amino acids: CASSFQGFREKLFF. In DNA form, the CDR3 reads TGCGCCAGCAGCTTTCAGGGGTTCCGGGAAAAACTGTTTTTT.

The sample holds a few counts of this clonotype. V is TRBV5-1 and J is TRBJ1-5; a weak D match, TRBD1 (6 bases). Deletions cut 2 bases from V and 2 bases from J, with 11 bases between. Germline CDR1 reads SGHRS; CDR2 reads YFSETQ. The CDR3 is made up of 15 amino acids. This chain's CDR3 is CASSFSGDGNQPQHF. For the CDR3, the DNA is TGCGCCAGCAGCTTTTCAGGGGACGGCAATCAGCCCCAGCATTTT.

This clonotype was observed a few times. This chain links TRBV12-3 or TRBV12-4 with TRBJ2-4; TRBD1 matches 7 bases. V trimming: 5 bases; J trimming: 0 bases; junction bases outside the gene matches: 10. The CDR3 has 17 residues. The chain's CDR3 is CASSPPGTARAKNIQYF. DNA for the CDR3: TGTGCCAGCAGTCCCCCAGGGACAGCAAGAGCCAAAAACATTCAGTACTTC.

This clonotype was counted only a few times. This chain uses TRBV18 with TRBJ2-2; 7 bases are a match to TRBD2. V lost 3 bases and J lost 0; bases outside the gene matches: 1. CDR3 length equals 15 residues. Germline CDR1 and CDR2: KGHSH and LQKENI. The CDR3 bases are TGTGCCAGCTCACCGGCGGGGGCGAACACCGGGGAGCTGTTTTTT. This codes for CASSPAGANTGELFF.

This clonotype was counted only a few times. The V call is TRBV5-4, the J call TRBJ1-6; 10 bases are shared with TRBD1. The CDR3 runs to 15 residues. Per germline, CDR1 SGHNT and CDR2 YYREEE (reference sequence). Germline trimming cut 4 bases from V and 5 bases from J; bases unmatched to any gene: 3. The CDR3 is CASSRDRGHNSPLHF. Here the CDR3 DNA reads TGTGCCAGCAGCCGGGACAGGGGACATAATTCACCCCTCCACTTT.